A few counts support the clone carrying this TCR beta chain. This CDR3 comprises 15 residues. Looked up from germline, CDR1 is SGHTA and CDR2 is FQGNSA. J lost 1 base, V lost 2 bases, and 1 base had no gene match. This entry comes from a study of blood T cell repertoires in COVID-19. Original methodology: For nucleated cells, counts were estimated from reference gene primer amplification. Clones were read by immunoSEQ multiplex PCR, and TCRdb kept only the in-frame ones, dropping some. V, J and clone size are taken as reported in that table, and D and trimming were inferred from the DNA itself. The table includes roughly 76,000 clones, under 85% detected once.

This clonotype originated in a man between 65 and 85 years old with acute or convalescent COVID-19. The V gene is TRBV7-2, the J gene TRBJ2-3; 9 nucleotides agree with TRBD1. Sequencing was performed on peripheral blood. The CDR3, as DNA: TGTGCCAGCAGCTTAAGGACAGGGGGCACAGATACGCAGTATTTT. Protein: CASSLRTGGTDTQYF.